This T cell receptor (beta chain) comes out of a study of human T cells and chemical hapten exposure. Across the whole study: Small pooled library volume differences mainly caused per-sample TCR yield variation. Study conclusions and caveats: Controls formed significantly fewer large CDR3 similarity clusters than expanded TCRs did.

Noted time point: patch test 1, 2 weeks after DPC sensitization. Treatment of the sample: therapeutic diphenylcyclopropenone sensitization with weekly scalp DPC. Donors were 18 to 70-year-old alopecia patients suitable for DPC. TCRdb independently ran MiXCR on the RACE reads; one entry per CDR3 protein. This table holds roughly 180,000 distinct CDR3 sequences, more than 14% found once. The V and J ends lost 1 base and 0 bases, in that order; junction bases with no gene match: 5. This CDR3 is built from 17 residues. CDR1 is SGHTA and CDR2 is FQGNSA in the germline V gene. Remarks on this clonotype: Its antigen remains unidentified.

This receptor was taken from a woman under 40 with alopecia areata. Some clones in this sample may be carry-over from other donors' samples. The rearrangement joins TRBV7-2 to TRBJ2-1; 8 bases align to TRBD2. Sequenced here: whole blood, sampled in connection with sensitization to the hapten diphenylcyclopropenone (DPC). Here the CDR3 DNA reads TGTGCCAGCAGCTTAGTCCGCGGGGGGAGCTCCTACAATGAGCAGTTCTTC. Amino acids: CASSLVRGGSSYNEQFF.